These T cell receptor beta chains were read from a single sample in a study of blood T cell repertoires in COVID-19. The protocol was immunoSEQ multiplex PCR, while the TCRdb copy is restricted to in-frame clones and leaves out a portion. The sample holds 210,000 or so clones, approximately 80% seen once. Sequencing was done on a sample of PBMCs or T cells enriched from blood (not recorded which). The source of these receptors is a man under 40 with acute COVID-19. Each CDR3 is given with its conserved first and last residue. A D gene is named only where the DNA matches it firmly. Clone size appears in some rows only: once, few, many, or a class for an expanded clone.

TGCGCCAGCAGTCAAGTGTCCCGAACAGGTAATTACAATGAGCAGTTCTTC CASSQVSRTGNYNEQFF TRBV23-1 NA NA TRBJ2-1
TGTGCCAGCAGCGTAAGGGGACAGGGTCATGGCTACACCTTC CASSVRGQGHGYTF TRBV11-1 once TRBD1 TRBJ1-2
TGCGCCAGCAGCCAAGATCGGGGTGTGAAAACTAATGAAAAACTGTTTTTT CASSQDRGVKTNEKLFF TRBV4-1 few NA TRBJ1-4
TGTGCCAGCAGCTTGGCCGCTAGCGCGGGCACAGATACGCAGTATTTT CASSLAASAGTDTQYF TRBV5-6 NA NA TRBJ2-3
TGTGCCAGCAGCTTTGGGGCAATGAACACTGAAGCTTTCTTT CASSFGAMNTEAFF TRBV7-9 NA NA TRBJ1-1
TGTGCCACCAGTGAGAAGGGGGCGGTATCACCCCTCCACTTT CATSEKGAVSPLHF TRBV24-1 NA TRBD1 TRBJ1-6
TGCGCCAGCAGCCGGATTGGGACAGGTTTGAACACTGAAGCTTTCTTT CASSRIGTGLNTEAFF TRBV4-1 NA TRBD1 TRBJ1-1
TGTGCCATCCGACTAGCGGGGGGCACAGATACGCAGTATTTT CAIRLAGGTDTQYF TRBV10-3 NA TRBD2 TRBJ2-3
TGTGCCAGCAGTTCCTCCAGGGCTAACTATGGCTACACCTTC CASSSSRANYGYTF TRBV27 NA NA TRBJ1-2
TGCGCCAGCAGGCCGTACAGGGGGAAAACTAATGAAAAACTGTTTTTT CASRPYRGKTNEKLFF TRBV10-1 many TRBD1 TRBJ1-4
TGTGCCAGCAGTGTTGTTGGGGTAGGGGTTAGCAATCAGCCCCAGCATTTT CASSVVGVGVSNQPQHF TRBV6-1 NA NA TRBJ1-5
TGTGCCAGCAGTCCCACAGGGAGTTGGGAGACCCAGTACTTC CASSPTGSWETQYF TRBV7-9 NA NA TRBJ2-5
TGCGCCAGCTCGGTCTACGCCAACGGGTATGGAGAGACCCAGTACTTC CASSVYANGYGETQYF TRBV4-1 NA NA TRBJ2-5
TGTGCCAGCAGCTTTCCGTGGGGTACAGGGGAGGCCTACAATGAGCAGTTCTTC CASSFPWGTGEAYNEQFF TRBV7-9 NA NA TRBJ2-1
TGCAGCGTTGAAGCCGGAGGGGGCTATGAGCAGTTCTTC CSVEAGGGYEQFF TRBV29-1 NA NA TRBJ2-1
TGCGCCAGCCGTAAGGGGGACACTGAAGCTTTCTTT CASRKGDTEAFF TRBV5-1 NA NA TRBJ1-1
TGTGCCAGCGGGCCCGGGACTGATACCTACGAGCAGTACTTC CASGPGTDTYEQYF TRBV7-6 NA NA TRBJ2-7
TGTGCCAGCAGCGCGACTGACAGCTATGGCTACACCTTC CASSATDSYGYTF TRBV9 NA NA TRBJ1-2
TGTGCCAGCAGCTTAGAGGCAGGCTCCTACGAGCAGTACTTC CASSLEAGSYEQYF TRBV7-7 NA NA TRBJ2-7
TGTGCCAGCAGCTTTAAAGCGAACACTGAAGCTTTCTTT CASSFKANTEAFF TRBV11-2 NA NA TRBJ1-1
TGTGCCAGCAGTTTAATAAGGGGAGAAAAACTGTTTTTT CASSLIRGEKLFF TRBV12-3/TRBV12-4 NA NA TRBJ1-4
TGTGCCAGCCGTCTGTCGGGACAGGGGAGCGAGCAGTACTTC CASRLSGQGSEQYF TRBV6-5 NA TRBD1 TRBJ2-7
TGTGCCAGCAGCGAAACTAGCGGACAAGAGACCCAGTACTTC CASSETSGQETQYF TRBV3-1/TRBV3-2 NA TRBD2 TRBJ2-5
TGCGCCAGCAGCCAAGATCCCGGGAGTCGGGGGAATGGCTACACCTTC CASSQDPGSRGNGYTF TRBV4-1 NA NA TRBJ1-2
TGTGCCAGCAGCCCCCCCGGGACAGGGTACACTGAAGCTTTCTTT CASSPPGTGYTEAFF TRBV5-4 NA TRBD1 TRBJ1-1
TGCGCCAGCAGAACTAGCTTATCGGAGACCCAGTACTTC CASRTSLSETQYF TRBV5-1 NA NA TRBJ2-5
TGTGCCAGCATCGCGGGTCTCGGCACTGAAGCTTTCTTT CASIAGLGTEAFF TRBV2 NA NA TRBJ1-1
TGTGCCAGCAGCTTCCAATCCTACGAGCAGTACTTC CASSFQSYEQYF TRBV5-4 NA NA TRBJ2-7
TGTGCCAGCAGCGCACCGGGACTAGCGGTCGATGAGCAGTTCTTC CASSAPGLAVDEQFF TRBV12-1 few NA TRBJ2-1